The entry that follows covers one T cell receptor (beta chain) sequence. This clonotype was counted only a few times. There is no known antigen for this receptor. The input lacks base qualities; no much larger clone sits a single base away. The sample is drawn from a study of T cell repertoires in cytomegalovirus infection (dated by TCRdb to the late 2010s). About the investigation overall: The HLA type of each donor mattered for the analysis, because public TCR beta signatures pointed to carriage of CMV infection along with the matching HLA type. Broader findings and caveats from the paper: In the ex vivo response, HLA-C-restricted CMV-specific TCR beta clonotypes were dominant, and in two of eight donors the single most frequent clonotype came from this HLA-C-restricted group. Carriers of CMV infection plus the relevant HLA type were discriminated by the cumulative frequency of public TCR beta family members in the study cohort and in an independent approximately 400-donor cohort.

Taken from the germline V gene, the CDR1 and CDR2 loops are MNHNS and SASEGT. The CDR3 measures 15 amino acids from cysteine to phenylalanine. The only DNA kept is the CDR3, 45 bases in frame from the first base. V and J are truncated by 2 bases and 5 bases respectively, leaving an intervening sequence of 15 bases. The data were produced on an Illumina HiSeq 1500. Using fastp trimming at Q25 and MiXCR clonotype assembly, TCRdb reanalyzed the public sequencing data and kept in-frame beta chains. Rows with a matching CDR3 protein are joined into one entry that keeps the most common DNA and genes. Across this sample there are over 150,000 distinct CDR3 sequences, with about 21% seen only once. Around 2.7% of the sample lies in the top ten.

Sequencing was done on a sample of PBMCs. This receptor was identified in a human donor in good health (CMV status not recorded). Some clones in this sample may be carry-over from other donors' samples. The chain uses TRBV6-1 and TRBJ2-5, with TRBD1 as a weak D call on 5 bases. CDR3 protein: CASSESRVPSETQYF. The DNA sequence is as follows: TGTGCCAGCAGTGAAAGCAGGGTCCCCTCGGAGACCCAGTACTTC.